This record covers a single TCR beta chain. Assay used: immunoSEQ multiplex PCR; TCRdb lists only in-frame clones, some missing. The repertoire holds roughly 100,000 clones, roughly 89% seen once, with over 15% in the top ten. The germline gives CDR1 SEHNR, CDR2 FQNEAQ (reference sequence). Deletions cut 6 bases from V and 7 bases from J, with 12 bases between. The CDR3 sequence is 13 residues long. This record comes from a study of control samples from healthy donors and cancer patients. The sequencing sample was made of PBMCs. The TCR comes from a man aged 60-69 years with lung cancer. This chain links TRBV7-9 with TRBJ1-4; the D gene is possibly TRBD1 (5 bases). CDR3 nucleotides: TGTGCCAGCAGTGCAGGGTCTCCTGAAAAACTGTTTTTT. Translation: CASSAGSPEKLFF.